These 20 T cell receptor beta chains share one sample of origin, sequenced in a study of T-cell reconstitution after alpha-beta-depleted transplantation in children. The library targeted TCRbeta and was prepared with unique molecular identifiers. Each CDR3 protein is one row after TCRdb ran MiXCR on the PCR reads. The sample consists of fewer than 450,000 distinct CDR3 sequences, roughly 17% of them appearing once. Sequenced here: PBMCs, mostly from graft donor cells, sampled 360 days after TCRalphabeta/CD19-depleted stem cell transplant. The receptors derive from a male patient between 2 and 10 years old who had a stem cell transplant for acute lymphoblastic leukemia, so the T cells may come from the graft donor.

This clonotype was detected ten times or more. The rearrangement links TRBV7-9 to TRBJ2-1; TRBD2 aligns across 8 bases. The CDR3 contains 14 residues. The trim removed 4 bases at V and 7 bases at J, leaving 6 bases unmatched. CDR1 is SEHNR, CDR2 FQNEAQ, per germline (reference sequence). CDR3 nucleotide sequence: TGTGCCAGCAGCTCAGCGGGAGTGATAAATGAGCAGTTCTTC. It encodes CASSSAGVINEQFF.

This clonotype has just a few counts. One junction end disagrees with the germline gene, perhaps due to a read error. The chain couples TRBV4-1 to TRBJ1-1; the D gene is possibly TRBD1 (5 bases). Germline CDR1 reads MGHRA; CDR2 reads YSYEKL. This CDR3 contains 13 residues. This chain's CDR3 is CASSPGGGTEAFF. The CDR3, as DNA: TGTGCCAGCAGCCCCGGGGGGGGGACTGAAGCTTTCTTT.

This clonotype was counted a few times. The chain couples TRBV6-5 to TRBJ2-5, with 9 bases fitting TRBD1. The V and J ends lost 2 bases and 3 bases, in that order; junction bases with no gene match: 10. Germline lookup yields CDR1 MNHEY and CDR2 SVGAGI. The CDR3 contains 17 residues. The CDR3 nucleotides are TGTGCCAGCAGTTACGGAATGACAGGGGGATACAAAGAGACCCAGTACTTC. Protein: CASSYGMTGGYKETQYF.

This clonotype has ten or more counts. The V call is TRBV12-3 or TRBV12-4, the J call TRBJ2-2, with TRBD2 matching over 11 bases. The J segment lost 0 bases and the V segment lost 3 bases, leaving 0 bases of the junction unmatched. This CDR3 contains 16 residues. DNA for the CDR3: TGTGCCAGCAGTTTTAGCGGGAGGGCGAACACCGGGGAGCTGTTTTTT. This codes for CASSFSGRANTGELFF.

The chain combines TRBV4-3 with TRBJ2-3; 7 bases align to TRBD2. The CDR3 is 15 amino acids. The ends lost 4 bases at V and 6 bases at J; junction bases unmatched: 10. CDR1 LGHNA and CDR2 YSLEER come from the germline V gene. The CDR3 sequence is CASSPGGQGGDTQYF. CDR3 nucleotides: TGCGCCAGCAGCCCTGGTGGGCAGGGAGGGGATACGCAGTATTTT.

At least ten counts were recorded for this clonotype. The chain carries TRBV28 and TRBJ2-7, with D tentatively TRBD1 (6 bases). The CDR3 totals 15 residues. The V end lost 4 bases, the J end lost 1 base, and 14 bases lay between the germline ends. The germline V gene encodes CDR1 MDHEN and CDR2 SYDVKM. CDR3 bases: TGTGCCAGCAGTTCCCTAACAGGGTCATCCTACGAGCAGTACTTC. Translating gives CASSSLTGSSYEQYF.

The rearrangement uses TRBV20-1 and TRBJ2-1; 10 bases match TRBD1. Germline-derived CDR1 and CDR2 are DFQATT and SNEGSKA (reference sequence). This CDR3 has 15 amino acids. V gave up 3 bases and J gave up 9 bases; unmatched junction bases: 11. The CDR3 protein is CSASLPGTGAPEQFF. In nucleotides, the CDR3 is TGCAGTGCTAGTCTACCGGGGACAGGGGCACCTGAGCAGTTCTTC.

V gene TRBV21-1 combines with J gene TRBJ2-7; the table's D gene call, TRBD1, was not cross checked with the DNA. TRBV21-1 is a pseudogene. The CDR3 contains 15 residues. CDR3 DNA sequence: TGTGCCAGCAGCAATCAACAGGGGGTCCCCTACGAGCAGTACTTC. Its protein product is CASSNQQGVPYEQYF.

The V call is TRBV18, the J call TRBJ2-7; 8 bases fit TRBD2. The CDR3 consists of 15 residues. The germline V gene encodes CDR1 KGHSH and CDR2 LQKENI. With V trimmed by 8 bases and J by 6 bases, 15 bases remained unmatched. The DNA of the CDR3 is TGTGCCAGCGCCGCTTTATCGGGAGGGCAGGGCGAGCAGTACTTC. Protein sequence: CASAALSGGQGEQYF.

In DNA, the CDR3 is TGTGCCAGCAGCTTATCCCGCGAGCGGGTCCTCTACGAGCAGTACTTC. Amino acids: CASSLSRERVLYEQYF. The chain joins TRBV7-9 to TRBJ2-7, with D tentatively TRBD2 (6 bases). Germline loops: CDR1 SEHNR, CDR2 FQNEAQ (reference sequence). V was clipped by 2 bases and J by 3 bases, with 17 bases between them. This CDR3 has 16 residues.

This clonotype was counted between two and nine times. This chain connects TRBV9 to TRBJ1-3; no clear D gene. Between the trimmed V and J ends, which lost 2 bases and 4 bases, there was a span of 10 bases. CDR3 length: 14 amino acids. CDR1 and CDR2 from the germline V gene are SGDLS and YYNGEE. CDR3 residues: CASSVGLEGNTIYF. The DNA of the CDR3 is TGTGCCAGCAGCGTGGGCCTCGAAGGAAACACCATATATTTT.

Remarks on this clonotype: Just one base apart from a much larger clone, this may be a read error. The gene calls are TRBV12-3 or TRBV12-4 and TRBJ2-2; 9 positions agree with TRBD1. The CDR3 extends over 14 amino acids. In DNA form, the CDR3 reads TGTGCCGGCAGGGACAGGGTCGGCACCGGGGAGCTGTTTTTT. It codes for CAGRDRVGTGELFF.

This clonotype has more than one count but fewer than ten. J is TRBJ2-7 and V is TRBV29-1; TRBD1 aligns across 11 bases. CDR3 size: 14 residues. V shed 4 bases, J shed 2 bases, and the junction held 4 bases outside the gene matches. Germline assignment: CDR1 SQVTM and CDR2 ANQGSEA. This CDR3 is CSVAPGQGAYEQYF. The CDR3 DNA follows: TGCAGCGTTGCCCCGGGACAGGGGGCCTACGAGCAGTACTTC.

The chain is built from TRBV19 and TRBJ2-2; D tentatively fits TRBD1 or TRBD2 (5 bases each). Trimming removed 7 bases from V and 0 bases from J, with 12 bases in between. CDR3 size: 15 residues. CDR1 and CDR2 from the germline V gene are LNHDA and SQIVND (reference sequence). CDR3 nucleotide sequence: TGTGCCAGTATTGAGGGACCGCCGAACACCGGGGAGCTGTTTTTT. This codes for CASIEGPPNTGELFF.

This clonotype has only a few counts. The chain recombines TRBV29-1 with TRBJ1-5, with TRBD1 as a possible D gene (5 bases). The CDR3 totals 16 residues. CDR1 and CDR2 (germline): SQVTM, ANQGSEA. Trimming removed 3 bases from V and 5 bases from J, with 20 bases in between. DNA for the CDR3: TGCAGCGTTGAGGGGCCCCACAGGATGGGGGATCAGCCCCAGCATTTT. Amino acids: CSVEGPHRMGDQPQHF.

This chain connects TRBV11-2 to TRBJ2-5, with a tentative D call TRBD1 (6 bases). Germline CDR1 is SGHAT and CDR2 is FQNNGV. The CDR3 extends over 17 amino acids. V lost 2 bases, J lost 3 bases, and 19 bases lay in between. DNA for the CDR3: TGTGCCAGCAGCTTAACCCCGTCGGGACACTTTAAAGAGACCCAGTACTTC. Its protein is CASSLTPSGHFKETQYF.

In this sample, this clonotype turned up a few times. The chain couples TRBV7-2 to TRBJ2-7; D remains ambiguous. CDR3 length: 14 amino acids. Germline CDR1 reads SGHTA; CDR2 reads FQGNSA. V lost 0 bases, J lost 3 bases, and 9 bases lay in between. CDR3 sequence (DNA): TGTGCCAGCAGCTTAGCCGGAATAGACTACGAGCAGTACTTC. Amino acids: CASSLAGIDYEQYF.

This clonotype showed up just a few times. V gene TRBV10-3 combines with J gene TRBJ2-3; TRBD1 might be the D (6 bases). Germline V lookup: CDR1 ENHRY, CDR2 SYGVKD. Trimming left V 2 bases short and J 6 bases short, with 15 bases between. The CDR3 is 15 residues long. The chain's CDR3 is CAISEPHRESDTQYF. CDR3 nucleotides: TGTGCCATCAGTGAGCCGCACAGGGAGTCGGATACGCAGTATTTT.

This clonotype was detected only a few times. V gene TRBV27 combines with J gene TRBJ1-2; no clear D. Trimming cost V 2 bases and J 3 bases, with 10 bases left between them. The CDR3 extends over 14 amino acids. From germline, CDR1 is MNHEY and CDR2 SMNVEV (reference sequence). The CDR3 DNA sequence: TGTGCCAGCAGTTTAACCTCGGAGGACTATGGCTACACCTTC. Translated: CASSLTSEDYGYTF.

This clonotype was detected ten times or more. The chain uses TRBV29-1 and TRBJ1-1; no firm D call. The CDR3 is made up of 14 amino acids. With 3 bases removed from V and 4 bases from J, the gap between germline ends came to 15 bases. Looked up from germline, CDR1 is SQVTM and CDR2 is ANQGSEA. This chain's CDR3 is CSVDGVGLSTEAFF. CDR3 sequence (DNA): TGCAGCGTTGATGGGGTAGGCCTGAGCACTGAAGCTTTCTTT.